This TCR beta chain stems from a study of shared clonotypes between healthy human individuals. Investigators spread the genomic DNA of each subset evenly over several immunoSEQ plates. Unsorted PBMC DNA was sequenced on ten immunoSEQ deep assay plates. Assay: immunoSEQ multiplex PCR; the TCRdb copy retains only in-frame clones and omits some. Altogether hundreds of thousands of clones are present, around 81% being singletons, with the ten largest covering around 11%. Germline lookup yields CDR1 GTSNPN and CDR2 SVGIG (reference sequence). V shed 4 bases, J shed 1 base, and the junction held 10 bases outside the gene matches. The CDR3 sequence is 17 residues long.

This chain joins TRBV30 and TRBJ2-5; the match to TRBD2 covers 12 bases. The source is a woman aged 40-49 years in good health. Some clones in this sample may be carry-over from other donors' samples. The specimen sequenced was PBMCs. The CDR3 bases are TGTGCCTGGAACCTAGCGGGAGGGCTAAGGTTCCAAGAGACCCAGTACTTC. Residues: CAWNLAGGLRFQETQYF.